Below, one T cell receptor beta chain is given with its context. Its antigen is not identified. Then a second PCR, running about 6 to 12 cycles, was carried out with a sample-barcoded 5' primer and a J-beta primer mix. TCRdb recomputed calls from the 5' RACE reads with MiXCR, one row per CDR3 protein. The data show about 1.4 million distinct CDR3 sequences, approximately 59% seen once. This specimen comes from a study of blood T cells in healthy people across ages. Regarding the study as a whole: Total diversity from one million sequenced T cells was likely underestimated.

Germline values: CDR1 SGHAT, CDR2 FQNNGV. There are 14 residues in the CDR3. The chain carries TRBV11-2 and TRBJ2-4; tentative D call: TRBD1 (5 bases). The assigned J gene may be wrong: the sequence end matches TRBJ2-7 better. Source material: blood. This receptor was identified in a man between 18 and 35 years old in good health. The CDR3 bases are TGTGCCAGCAGCTTACCAGGGTTCACCTACGAGCAGTACTTC. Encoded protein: CASSLPGFTYEQYF.